These 12 T cell receptor beta chains share one sample of origin, sequenced in a study of healthy donors' naive CD4 and CD8 T cells. Starting from about 470 ng of total RNA, TCR libraries were made with linear amplification. TCRdb re-called the reads with MiXCR, one entry per CDR3 protein. The table shows approximately 200,000 distinct CDR3 sequences, with under 85% occurring only once. What was sequenced was naive CD4+ and CD8+ T cells sorted from blood, pooled from several donors. The source is a pool of human donors in good health; the sample pools cells from several healthy donors.

The chain has TRBV5-6 and TRBJ1-1; 7 bases fit TRBD1. With V trimmed by 4 bases and J by 3 bases, 3 bases remained unmatched. Germline CDR1 reads SGHDT; CDR2 reads YYEEEE. The CDR3 runs 13 residues. CDR3 sequence reads: CASSPQGDTEAFF. The CDR3 nucleotides read TGTGCCAGCAGCCCGCAGGGGGACACTGAAGCTTTCTTT.

This chain links TRBV10-3 with TRBJ2-7, with 9 nucleotides matching TRBD2. V was clipped by 2 bases and J by 4 bases; unmatched bases: 9. The CDR3 loop spans 16 amino acids. Germline V CDR1 and CDR2: ENHRY, SYGVKD. This chain's CDR3 is CAISEQASGKQYEQYF. CDR3 DNA: TGTGCCATCAGTGAGCAGGCTAGCGGGAAGCAATACGAGCAGTACTTC.

This clonotype occurred once. This chain uses TRBV6-5 with TRBJ1-2; 8 bases map to TRBD1. J was trimmed by 4 bases and V by 6 bases; bases with no gene match: 10. The CDR3 totals 15 residues. Germline CDR1 is MNHEY and CDR2 is SVGAGI. The CDR3 loop is CASRATDRGLYGYTF. The CDR3, as DNA: TGTGCCAGCAGGGCCACAGACAGGGGCCTCTATGGCTACACCTTC.

The chain recombines TRBV12-3 or TRBV12-4 with TRBJ2-5; maybe TRBD2 (6 bases). V was cut by 6 bases and J by 2 bases, with 10 bases left in between. The CDR3 has 13 amino acids. CDR3 region: CASSRDSQETQYF. The CDR3 DNA reads TGTGCCAGCAGCCGGGACTCACAAGAGACCCAGTACTTC.

This clonotype has only a few counts. The J gene is TRBJ1-1, the V gene TRBV28; 10 bases fit TRBD1. CDR3 length: 15 amino acids. Germline V gene data show CDR1 as MDHEN and CDR2 as SYDVKM. J was trimmed by 0 bases and V by 8 bases; bases with no gene match: 6. Written as DNA, the CDR3 is TGTGCCAGCCTCCGGGACAGGGGCCTGAACACTGAAGCTTTCTTT. This sequence encodes CASLRDRGLNTEAFF. The complete variable domain, with remaining parts taken from reference TRBV28 and TRBJ1-1, reads DVKVTQSSRYLVKRTGEKVFLECVQDMDHENMFWYRQDPGLGLRLIYFSYDVKMKEKGDIPEGYSVSREKKERFSLILESASTNQTSMYLCASLRDRGLNTEAFFGQGTRLTVV.

V is TRBV19 and J is TRBJ2-1, with 11 bases identical to TRBD1. CDR1 is LNHDA, CDR2 SQIVND, per germline (reference sequence). This CDR3 contains 13 residues. V was clipped by 5 bases and J by 6 bases; unmatched bases: 0. In nucleotides, the CDR3 is TGTGCCAGTAGTGGGACAGGGGGCAATGAGCAGTTCTTC. This sequence encodes CASSGTGGNEQFF.

The chain combines TRBV10-3 with TRBJ2-5; D may be TRBD2 (7 bases). The CDR3 is made up of 12 amino acids. The ends were cut back, 4 bases at V and 5 bases at J, with 8 bases in the middle. Germline V gene lookup returns CDR1 ENHRY and CDR2 SYGVKD. CDR3 nucleotides: TGTGCCATCAGTGCGGGGGGCGAGACCCAGTACTTC. Amino acid sequence: CAISAGGETQYF.

This clonotype appeared a few times. The chain employs TRBV29-1 and TRBJ2-1; TRBD1 or TRBD2 may be the D gene (5 bases each). CDR3 size: 11 residues. V was cut by 7 bases and J by 11 bases, with 15 bases left in between. Germline V CDR1 and CDR2: SQVTM, ANQGSEA. DNA for the CDR3: TGCAGCGCCGTCCCCGGGACCAAGCAGTTCTTC. Amino acids: CSAVPGTKQFF.

The chain joins TRBV19 to TRBJ2-3; 7 bases fit TRBD1. Near its end, the DNA agrees better with TRBJ1-5, so the J call may be wrong. The CDR3 sequence is 16 residues long. CDR1 LNHDA and CDR2 SQIVND come from the germline V gene (reference sequence). The CDR3 region has the DNA TGTGCCAGTAGTCCTTACAGGGGCCCTAACACAGATACGCAGCATTTT. Amino acid sequence: CASSPYRGPNTDTQHF.

The J gene is TRBJ2-7, the V gene TRBV29-1; 7 bases match TRBD1. Losses at the gene ends were 0 bases for V and 3 bases for J; bases not matched to a gene: 11. The CDR3 totals 16 residues. The germline V gene has CDR1 SQVTM and CDR2 ANQGSEA. The chain's CDR3 is CSVEETGSGSLYEQYF. For the CDR3, the DNA is TGCAGCGTTGAAGAGACAGGGTCTGGTTCCCTCTACGAGCAGTACTTC.

The genes are TRBV2 and TRBJ2-7; possibly TRBD2 for D (6 bases). V lost 2 bases and J lost 3, with 17 bases in between. Germline assignment: CDR1 SNHLY and CDR2 FYNNEI. The CDR3 runs to 16 residues. CDR3 loop: CASSESGGGGIYEQYV. As DNA, the CDR3 is TGTGCCAGCAGTGAATCCGGTGGAGGAGGGATCTACGAGCAGTACGTC.

The chain uses TRBV2 and TRBJ2-2; 14 nucleotides agree with TRBD2. J was trimmed by 0 bases and V by 7 bases; bases with no gene match: 4. Germline-derived CDR1 and CDR2 are SNHLY and FYNNEI. This CDR3 has 17 residues. The CDR3 spells CASTGTSGRTNTGELFF. In DNA, the CDR3 is TGTGCCAGCACAGGGACTAGCGGGAGAACGAACACCGGGGAGCTGTTTTTT.